This entry concerns a single T cell receptor beta chain. These data come from a study of blood T cell repertoires in COVID-19. Study-wide background: The origin of the acute and convalescent COVID-19 samples was the United States, Italy and Spain. Sources were T cells, B-cell-depleted T cells, or PBMCs; the material itself was cDNA or gDNA.

As handled by the study authors: Estimates of nucleated cell counts were drawn from the amplification of reference gene primers. Sequenced by immunoSEQ multiplex PCR; TCRdb stores in-frame clones only, minus some. V, J and clone size reflect that table, while D and trimming were determined from the DNA. The table records around 64,000 clones, 87% of them present only once. This TCR was sampled from an elderly woman with acute or convalescent COVID-19. Sequencing was done on a sample of peripheral blood.

CDR3 nucleotide sequence: TGTGCCTGGAGCCTCCCGGGGGGTGAAGCTTTCTTT. Its translation is CAWSLPGGEAFF. V gene TRBV30 combines with J gene TRBJ1-1, with a possible D match to TRBD1 (5 bases). V dropped 3 bases and J dropped 7 bases, with 12 bases sitting between them. The CDR3 runs 12 residues. CDR1 and CDR2 from the germline V gene are GTSNPN and SVGIG (reference sequence).